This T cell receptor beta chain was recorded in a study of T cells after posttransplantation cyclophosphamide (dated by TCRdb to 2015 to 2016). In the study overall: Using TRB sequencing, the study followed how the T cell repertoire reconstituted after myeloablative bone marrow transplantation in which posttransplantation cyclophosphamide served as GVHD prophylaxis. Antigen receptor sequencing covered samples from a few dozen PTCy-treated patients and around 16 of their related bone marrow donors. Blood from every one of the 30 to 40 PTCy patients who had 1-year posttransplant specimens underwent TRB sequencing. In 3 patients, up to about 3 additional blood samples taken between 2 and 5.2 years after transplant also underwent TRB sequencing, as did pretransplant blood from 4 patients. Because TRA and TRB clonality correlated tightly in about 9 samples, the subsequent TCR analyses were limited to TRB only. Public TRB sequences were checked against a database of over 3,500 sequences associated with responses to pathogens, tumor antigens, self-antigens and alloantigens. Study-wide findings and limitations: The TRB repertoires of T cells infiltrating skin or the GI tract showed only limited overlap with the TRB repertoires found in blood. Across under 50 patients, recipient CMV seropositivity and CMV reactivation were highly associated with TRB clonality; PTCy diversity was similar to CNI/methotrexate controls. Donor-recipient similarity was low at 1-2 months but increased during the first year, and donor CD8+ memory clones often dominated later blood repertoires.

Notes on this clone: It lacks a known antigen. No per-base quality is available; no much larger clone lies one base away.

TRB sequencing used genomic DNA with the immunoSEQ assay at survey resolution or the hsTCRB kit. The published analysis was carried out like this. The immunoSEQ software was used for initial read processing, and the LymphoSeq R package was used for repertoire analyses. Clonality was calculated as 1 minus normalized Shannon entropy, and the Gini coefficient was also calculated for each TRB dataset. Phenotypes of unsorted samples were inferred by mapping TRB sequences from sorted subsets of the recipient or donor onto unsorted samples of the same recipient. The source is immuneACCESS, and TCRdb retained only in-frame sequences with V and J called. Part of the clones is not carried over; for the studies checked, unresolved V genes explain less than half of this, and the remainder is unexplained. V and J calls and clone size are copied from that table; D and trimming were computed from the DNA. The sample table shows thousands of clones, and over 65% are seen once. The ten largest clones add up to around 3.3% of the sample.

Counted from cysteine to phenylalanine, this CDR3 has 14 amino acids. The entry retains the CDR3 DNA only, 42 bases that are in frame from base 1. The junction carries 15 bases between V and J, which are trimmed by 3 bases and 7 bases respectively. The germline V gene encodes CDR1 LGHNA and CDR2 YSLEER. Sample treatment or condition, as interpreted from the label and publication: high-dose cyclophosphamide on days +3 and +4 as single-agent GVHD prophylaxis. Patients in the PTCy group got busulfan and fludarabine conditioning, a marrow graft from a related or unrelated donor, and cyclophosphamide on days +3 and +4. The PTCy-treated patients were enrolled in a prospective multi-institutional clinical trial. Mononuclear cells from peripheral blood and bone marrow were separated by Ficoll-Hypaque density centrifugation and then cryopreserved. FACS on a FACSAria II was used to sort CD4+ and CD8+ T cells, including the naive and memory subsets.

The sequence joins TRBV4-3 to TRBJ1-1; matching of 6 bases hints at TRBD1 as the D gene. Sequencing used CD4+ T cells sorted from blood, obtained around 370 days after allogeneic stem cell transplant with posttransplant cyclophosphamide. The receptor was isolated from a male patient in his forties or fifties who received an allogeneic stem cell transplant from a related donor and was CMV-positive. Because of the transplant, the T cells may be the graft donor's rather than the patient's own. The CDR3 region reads CASSHIGQKGEAFF. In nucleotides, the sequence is TGCGCCAGCAGCCACATTGGACAGAAAGGTGAAGCTTTCTTT.